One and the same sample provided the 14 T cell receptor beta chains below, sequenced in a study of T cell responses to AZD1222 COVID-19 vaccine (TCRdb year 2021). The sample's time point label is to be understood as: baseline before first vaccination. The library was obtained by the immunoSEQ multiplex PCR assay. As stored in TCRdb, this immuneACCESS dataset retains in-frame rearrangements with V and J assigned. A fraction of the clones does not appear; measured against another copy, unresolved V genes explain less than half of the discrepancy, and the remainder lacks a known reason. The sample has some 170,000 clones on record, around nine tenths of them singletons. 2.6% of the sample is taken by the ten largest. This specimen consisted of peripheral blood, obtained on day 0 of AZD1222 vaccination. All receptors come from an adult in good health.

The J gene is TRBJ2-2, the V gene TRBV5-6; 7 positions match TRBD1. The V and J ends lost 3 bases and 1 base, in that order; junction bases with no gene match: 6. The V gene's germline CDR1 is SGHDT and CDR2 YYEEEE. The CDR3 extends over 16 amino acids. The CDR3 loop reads CASSSPGQKNTGELFF. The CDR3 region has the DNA TGTGCCAGCAGCTCCCCGGGACAGAAGAACACCGGGGAGCTGTTTTTT.

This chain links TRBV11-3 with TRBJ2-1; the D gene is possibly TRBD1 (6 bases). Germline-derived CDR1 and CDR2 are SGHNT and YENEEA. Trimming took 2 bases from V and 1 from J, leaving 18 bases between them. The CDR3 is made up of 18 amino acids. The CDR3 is CASSLPLNRARSYNEQFF. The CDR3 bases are TGTGCCAGCAGCTTACCTCTGAACAGGGCTAGGTCCTACAATGAGCAGTTCTTC.

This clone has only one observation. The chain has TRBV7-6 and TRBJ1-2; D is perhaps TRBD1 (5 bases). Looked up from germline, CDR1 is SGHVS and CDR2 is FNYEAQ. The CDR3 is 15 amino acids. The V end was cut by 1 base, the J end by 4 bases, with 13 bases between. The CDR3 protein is CASSLDRNSLYGYTF. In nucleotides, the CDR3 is TGTGCCAGCAGCTTAGACAGGAATTCCCTCTATGGCTACACCTTC.

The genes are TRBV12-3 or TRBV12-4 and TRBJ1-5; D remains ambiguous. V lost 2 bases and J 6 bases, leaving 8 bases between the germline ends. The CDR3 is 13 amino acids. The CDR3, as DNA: TGTGCCAGCAGTTTAAATTCAGGTCAGCCCCAGCATTTT. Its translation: CASSLNSGQPQHF.

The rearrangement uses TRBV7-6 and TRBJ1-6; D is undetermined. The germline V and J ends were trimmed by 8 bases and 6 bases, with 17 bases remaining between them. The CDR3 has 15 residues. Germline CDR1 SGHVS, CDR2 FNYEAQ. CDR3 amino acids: CASSAGPLGNSPLHF. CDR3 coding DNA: TGTGCCAGCTCGGCAGGCCCTCTCGGTAATTCACCCCTCCACTTT.

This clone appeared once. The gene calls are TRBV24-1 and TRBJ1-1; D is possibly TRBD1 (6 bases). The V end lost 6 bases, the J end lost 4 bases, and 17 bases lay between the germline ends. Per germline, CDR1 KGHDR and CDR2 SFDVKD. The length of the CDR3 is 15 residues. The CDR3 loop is CATSYKGGLGTEAFF. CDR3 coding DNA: TGTGCCACCAGTTATAAAGGGGGTTTGGGCACTGAAGCTTTCTTT.

The CDR3 region is CASSLSGRAATNEKLFF. DNA of the CDR3: TGTGCCAGCAGCTTATCTGGCAGGGCTGCAACTAATGAAAAACTGTTTTTT. The gene calls are TRBV7-2 and TRBJ1-4, with D perhaps matching TRBD1 (5 bases). The germline gives CDR1 SGHTA, CDR2 FQGNSA. This CDR3 comprises 17 residues. The V end lost 2 bases, the J end lost 0 bases, and 13 bases lay between the germline ends.

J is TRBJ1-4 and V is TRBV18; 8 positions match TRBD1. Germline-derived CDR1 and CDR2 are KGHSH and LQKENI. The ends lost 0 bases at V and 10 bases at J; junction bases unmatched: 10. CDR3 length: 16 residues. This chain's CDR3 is CASSPPMGQDFGKLFF. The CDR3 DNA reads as TGTGCCAGCTCACCACCTATGGGACAGGATTTCGGAAAACTGTTTTTT.

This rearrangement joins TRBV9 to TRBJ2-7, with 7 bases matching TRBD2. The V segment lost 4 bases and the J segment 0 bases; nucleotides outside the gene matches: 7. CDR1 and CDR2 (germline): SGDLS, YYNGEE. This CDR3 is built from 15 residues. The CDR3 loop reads CASSSSGDYSYEQYF. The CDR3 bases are TGTGCCAGCAGCTCTAGTGGGGACTACTCCTACGAGCAGTACTTC.

In DNA form, the CDR3 reads TGTGCCAGCAGTTTAGGCAGGGCGGGTGGCTACACCTTC. As protein: CASSLGRAGGYTF. V and J are TRBV6-5 and TRBJ1-2; D may be TRBD1 (5 bases). This CDR3 is 13 amino acids long. CDR1 and CDR2 (germline): MNHEY, SVGAGI. The V and J ends lost 4 bases and 7 bases respectively, with 13 bases between them.

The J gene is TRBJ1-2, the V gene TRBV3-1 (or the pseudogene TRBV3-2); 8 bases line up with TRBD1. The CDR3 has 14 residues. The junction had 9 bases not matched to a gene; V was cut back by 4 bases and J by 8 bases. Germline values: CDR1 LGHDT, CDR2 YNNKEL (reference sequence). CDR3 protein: CASSRQTGDEGYTF. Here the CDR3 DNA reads TGTGCCAGCAGCCGCCAGACAGGGGATGAGGGCTACACCTTC.

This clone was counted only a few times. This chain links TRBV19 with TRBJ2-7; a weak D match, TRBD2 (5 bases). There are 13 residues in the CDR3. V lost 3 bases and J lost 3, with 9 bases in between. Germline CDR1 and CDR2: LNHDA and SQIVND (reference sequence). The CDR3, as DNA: TGTGCCAGTAGTATTTCGGGGTTCTACGAGCAGTACTTC. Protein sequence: CASSISGFYEQYF.

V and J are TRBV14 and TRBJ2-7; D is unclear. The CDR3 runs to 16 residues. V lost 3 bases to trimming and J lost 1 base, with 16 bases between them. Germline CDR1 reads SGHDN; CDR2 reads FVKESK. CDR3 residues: CASSQGFGQVSYEQYF. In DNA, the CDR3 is TGTGCCAGCAGCCAGGGATTTGGGCAGGTGTCCTACGAGCAGTACTTC.

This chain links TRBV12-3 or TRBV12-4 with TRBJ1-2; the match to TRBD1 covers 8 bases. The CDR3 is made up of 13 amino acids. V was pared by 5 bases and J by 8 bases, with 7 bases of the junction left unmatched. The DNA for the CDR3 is TGTGCCAGCAGTCGGCTACAGGGGGAAGGCTACACCTTC. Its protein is CASSRLQGEGYTF.